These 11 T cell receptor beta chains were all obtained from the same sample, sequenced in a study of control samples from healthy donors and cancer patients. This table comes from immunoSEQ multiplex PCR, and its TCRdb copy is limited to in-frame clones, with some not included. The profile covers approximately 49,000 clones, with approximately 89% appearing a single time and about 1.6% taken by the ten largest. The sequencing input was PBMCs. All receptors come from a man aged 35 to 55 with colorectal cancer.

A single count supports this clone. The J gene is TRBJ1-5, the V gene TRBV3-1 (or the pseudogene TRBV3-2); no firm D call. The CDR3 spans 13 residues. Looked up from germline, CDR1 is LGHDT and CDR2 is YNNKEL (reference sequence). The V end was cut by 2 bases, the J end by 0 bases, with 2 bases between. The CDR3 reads CASSQLSNQPQHF. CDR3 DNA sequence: TGTGCCAGCAGCCAACTTAGCAATCAGCCCCAGCATTTT.

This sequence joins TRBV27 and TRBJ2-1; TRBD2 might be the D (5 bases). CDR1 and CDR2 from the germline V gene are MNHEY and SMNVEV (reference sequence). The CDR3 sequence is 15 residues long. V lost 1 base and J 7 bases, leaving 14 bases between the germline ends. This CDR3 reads CASSLLPGSVNEQFF. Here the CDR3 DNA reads TGTGCCAGCAGTTTATTACCGGGGTCGGTTAATGAGCAGTTCTTC.

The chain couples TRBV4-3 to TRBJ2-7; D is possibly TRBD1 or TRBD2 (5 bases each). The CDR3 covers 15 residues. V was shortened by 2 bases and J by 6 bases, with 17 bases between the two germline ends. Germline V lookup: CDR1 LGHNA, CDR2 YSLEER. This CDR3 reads CASSQSRGEWREQYF. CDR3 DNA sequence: TGCGCCAGCAGCCAATCGCGAGGGGAATGGCGCGAGCAGTACTTC.

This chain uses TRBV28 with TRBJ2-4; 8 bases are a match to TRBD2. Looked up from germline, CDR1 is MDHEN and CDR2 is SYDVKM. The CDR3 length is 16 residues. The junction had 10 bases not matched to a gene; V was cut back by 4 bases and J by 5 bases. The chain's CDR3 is CASSWRRGRSENIQYF. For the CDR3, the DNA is TGTGCCAGCAGTTGGCGGCGCGGGAGGTCTGAAAACATTCAGTACTTC.

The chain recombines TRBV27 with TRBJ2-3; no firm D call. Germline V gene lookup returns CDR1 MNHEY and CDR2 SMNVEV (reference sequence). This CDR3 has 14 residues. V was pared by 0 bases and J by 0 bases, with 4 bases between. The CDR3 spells CASSLSASTDTQYF. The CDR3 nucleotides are TGTGCCAGCAGTTTATCGGCTAGCACAGATACGCAGTATTTT.

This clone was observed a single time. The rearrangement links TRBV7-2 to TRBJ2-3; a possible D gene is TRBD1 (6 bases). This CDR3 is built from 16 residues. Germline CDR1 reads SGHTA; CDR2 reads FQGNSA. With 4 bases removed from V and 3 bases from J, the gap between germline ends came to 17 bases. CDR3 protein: CASSSGDIIRTDTQYF. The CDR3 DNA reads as TGTGCCAGCAGCTCCGGGGACATCATTAGGACAGATACGCAGTATTTT.

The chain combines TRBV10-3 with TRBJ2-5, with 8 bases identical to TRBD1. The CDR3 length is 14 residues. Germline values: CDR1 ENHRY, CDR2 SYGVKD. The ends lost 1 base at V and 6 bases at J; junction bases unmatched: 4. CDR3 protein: CAISEFDRGKTQYF. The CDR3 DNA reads TGTGCCATCAGTGAGTTCGACAGGGGCAAGACCCAGTACTTC.

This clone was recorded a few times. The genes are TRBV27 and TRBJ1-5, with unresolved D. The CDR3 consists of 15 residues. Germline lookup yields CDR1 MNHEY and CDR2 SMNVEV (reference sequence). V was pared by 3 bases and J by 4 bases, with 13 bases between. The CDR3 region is CASSFRLRSNQPQHF. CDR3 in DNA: TGTGCCAGCAGTTTTCGGTTACGCAGTAATCAGCCCCAGCATTTT.

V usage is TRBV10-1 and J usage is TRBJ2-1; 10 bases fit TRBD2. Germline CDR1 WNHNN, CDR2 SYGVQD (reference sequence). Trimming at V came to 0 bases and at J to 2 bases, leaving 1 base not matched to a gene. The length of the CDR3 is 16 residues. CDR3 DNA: TGCGCCAGCAGTGAGTCAGCGGGAGGGCCCTACAATGAGCAGTTCTTC. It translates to CASSESAGGPYNEQFF.

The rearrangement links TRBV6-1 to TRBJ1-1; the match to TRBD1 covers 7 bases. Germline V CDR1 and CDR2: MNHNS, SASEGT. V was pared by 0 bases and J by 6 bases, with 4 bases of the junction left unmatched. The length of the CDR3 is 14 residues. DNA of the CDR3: TGTGCCAGCAGTGAAGCGGACAGGAATGCTGAAGCTTTCTTT. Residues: CASSEADRNAEAFF.

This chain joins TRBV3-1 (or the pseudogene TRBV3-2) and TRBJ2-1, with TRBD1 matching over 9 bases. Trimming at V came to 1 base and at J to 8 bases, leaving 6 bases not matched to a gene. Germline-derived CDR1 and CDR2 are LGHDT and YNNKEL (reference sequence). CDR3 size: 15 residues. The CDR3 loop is CASSQGSGTGYEQFF. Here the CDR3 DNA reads TGTGCCAGCAGCCAAGGGAGCGGGACAGGGTATGAGCAGTTCTTC.